The T cell receptor (beta chain) described here comes from a study of blood T cell repertoires in COVID-19. Study-wide background: Samples representing acute and convalescent COVID-19 were sourced from the United States, Italy and Spain. The cDNA or gDNA used as material had been derived from T cells, B-cell-depleted T cells, or PBMCs.

CDR3 length: 14 residues. Germline V gives CDR1 SGHNT, CDR2 YYREEE (reference sequence). Losses at the gene ends were 4 bases for V and 5 bases for J; bases not matched to a gene: 6. Original data processing: Using reference gene primer amplification, nucleated cell counts were estimated. Only in-frame clones appear in the TCRdb table, and some are missing; sequencing was by immunoSEQ multiplex PCR. D and trimming were read from the DNA, whereas the V and J calls and clone size are those reported in that table. The sample lists about 68,000 clones, approximately 75% seen once, with approximately 6% in the top ten.

The chain links TRBV5-4 to TRBJ1-5, with 7 nucleotides matching TRBD1. The sample consisted of peripheral blood. The clonotype was recovered from a woman in her sixties with acute or convalescent COVID-19. The CDR3 protein is CASSIQGRYQPQHF. DNA of the CDR3: TGTGCCAGCAGCATACAGGGGAGGTATCAGCCCCAGCATTTT.